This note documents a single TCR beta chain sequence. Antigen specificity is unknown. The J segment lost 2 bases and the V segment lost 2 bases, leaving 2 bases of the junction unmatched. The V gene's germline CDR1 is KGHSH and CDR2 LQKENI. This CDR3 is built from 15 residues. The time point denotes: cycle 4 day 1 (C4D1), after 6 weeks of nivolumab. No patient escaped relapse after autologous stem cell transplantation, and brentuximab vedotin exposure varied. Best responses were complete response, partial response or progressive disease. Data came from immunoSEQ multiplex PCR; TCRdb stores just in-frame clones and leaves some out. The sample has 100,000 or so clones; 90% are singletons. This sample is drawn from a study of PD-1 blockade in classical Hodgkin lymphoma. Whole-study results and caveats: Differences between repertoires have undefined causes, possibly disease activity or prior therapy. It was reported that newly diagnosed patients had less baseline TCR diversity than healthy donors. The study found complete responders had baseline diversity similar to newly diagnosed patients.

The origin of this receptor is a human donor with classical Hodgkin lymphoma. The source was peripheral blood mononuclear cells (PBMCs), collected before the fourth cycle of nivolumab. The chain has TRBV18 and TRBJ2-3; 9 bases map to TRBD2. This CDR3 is CASSPIAGATDTQYF. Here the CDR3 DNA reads TGTGCCAGCTCACCAATAGCGGGGGCCACAGATACGCAGTATTTT.